This TCR beta chain was captured by sequencing in a study of blood T cell repertoires in COVID-19. Study-level background: Both acute and convalescent COVID-19 samples were obtained from the United States, Italy and Spain. PBMCs, B-cell-depleted T cells, or T cells were the source of the cDNA or gDNA that made up the material.

As originally analysed: Amplified reference gene primers provided the basis for estimating nucleated cell counts. Using immunoSEQ multiplex PCR, the repertoire was profiled, and TCRdb retains in-frame clones only, with some absent. The D gene and trimming were derived from the DNA, and the V and J assignments and clone size from that table. The data contain over 150,000 clones, roughly 90% of them singletons. Patients of the Seattle cohort, enrolled during active infection, were followed longitudinally. Germline assignment: CDR1 MNHNS and CDR2 SASEGT. This CDR3 region has 15 residues. Trimming at V came to 2 bases and at J to 2 bases, leaving 0 bases not matched to a gene.

The chain uses TRBV6-1 and TRBJ2-2, with 9 bases matching TRBD2. Material: peripheral blood. The clonotype originates from a man between 18 and 29 years old with COVID-19, enrolled during active disease. The CDR3 sequence: CASSELAGNTGELFF. The CDR3 DNA reads as TGTGCCAGCAGTGAACTAGCGGGAAACACCGGGGAGCTGTTTTTT.